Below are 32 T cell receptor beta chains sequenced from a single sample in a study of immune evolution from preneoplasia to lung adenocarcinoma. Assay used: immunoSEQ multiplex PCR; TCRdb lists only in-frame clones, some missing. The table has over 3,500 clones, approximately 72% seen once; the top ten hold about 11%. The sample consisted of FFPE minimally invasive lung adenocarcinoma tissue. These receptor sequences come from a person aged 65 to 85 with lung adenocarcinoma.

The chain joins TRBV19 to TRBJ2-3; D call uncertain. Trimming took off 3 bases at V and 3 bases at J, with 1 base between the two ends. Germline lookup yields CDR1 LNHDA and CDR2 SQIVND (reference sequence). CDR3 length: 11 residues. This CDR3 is CASSITDTQYF. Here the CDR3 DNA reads TGTGCCAGTAGTATTACAGATACGCAGTATTTT.

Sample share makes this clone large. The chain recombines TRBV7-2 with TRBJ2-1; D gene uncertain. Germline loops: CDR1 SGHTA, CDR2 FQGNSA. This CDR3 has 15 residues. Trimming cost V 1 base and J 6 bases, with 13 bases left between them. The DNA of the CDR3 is TGTGCCAGCAGCTTAGTGTCATTTCCATCCAATGAGCAGTTCTTC. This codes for CASSLVSFPSNEQFF.

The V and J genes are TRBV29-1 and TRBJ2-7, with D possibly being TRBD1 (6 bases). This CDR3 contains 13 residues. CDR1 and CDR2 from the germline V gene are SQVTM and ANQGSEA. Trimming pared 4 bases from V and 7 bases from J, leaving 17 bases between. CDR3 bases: TGCAGCGTTGGAGGGGGACCAGGGTTTGAGCAGTACTTC. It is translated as CSVGGGPGFEQYF.

CDR3 coding DNA: TGTGCCTGCCGGACAGGGGGTTTTGGGAACACTGAAGCTTTCTTT. Translation gives CACRTGGFGNTEAFF. This sequence joins TRBV30 and TRBJ1-1; TRBD1 matches at 10 bases. V dropped 6 bases and J dropped 1; count of bases not matched to a gene: 8. The CDR3 loop spans 15 amino acids. Germline V gene lookup returns CDR1 GTSNPN and CDR2 SVGIG (reference sequence).

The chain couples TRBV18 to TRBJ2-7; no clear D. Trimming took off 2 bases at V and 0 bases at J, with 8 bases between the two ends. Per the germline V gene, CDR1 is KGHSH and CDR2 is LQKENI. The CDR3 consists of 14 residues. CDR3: CASSPSTASYEQYF. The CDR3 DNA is TGTGCCAGCTCACCAAGTACAGCCTCCTACGAGCAGTACTTC. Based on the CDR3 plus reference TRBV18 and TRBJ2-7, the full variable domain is NAGVMQNPRHLVRRRGQEARLRCSPMKGHSHVYWYRQLPEEGLKFMVYLQKENIIDESGMPKERFSAEFPKEGPSILRIQQVVRGDSAAYFCASSPSTASYEQYFGPGTRLTVT.

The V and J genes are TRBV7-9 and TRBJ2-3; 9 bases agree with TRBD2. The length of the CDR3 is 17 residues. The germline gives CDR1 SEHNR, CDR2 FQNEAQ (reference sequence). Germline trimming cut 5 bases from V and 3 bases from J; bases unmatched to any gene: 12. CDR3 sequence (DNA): TGTGCCAGCAGCCCCCGCCTGGCGGGGGGGCCGACAGATACGCAGTATTTT. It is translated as CASSPRLAGGPTDTQYF.

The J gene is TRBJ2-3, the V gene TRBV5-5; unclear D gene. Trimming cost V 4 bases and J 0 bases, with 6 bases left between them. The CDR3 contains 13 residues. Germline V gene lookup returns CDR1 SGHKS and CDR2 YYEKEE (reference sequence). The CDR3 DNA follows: TGTGCCAGCAGCACTCCAAGCACAGATACGCAGTATTTT. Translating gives CASSTPSTDTQYF. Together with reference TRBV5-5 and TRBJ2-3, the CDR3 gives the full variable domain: DAGVTQSPTHLIKTRGQQVTLRCSPISGHKSVSWYQQVLGQGPQFIFQYYEKEERGRGNFPDRFSARQFPNYSSELNVNALLLGDSALYLCASSTPSTDTQYFGPGTRLTVL.

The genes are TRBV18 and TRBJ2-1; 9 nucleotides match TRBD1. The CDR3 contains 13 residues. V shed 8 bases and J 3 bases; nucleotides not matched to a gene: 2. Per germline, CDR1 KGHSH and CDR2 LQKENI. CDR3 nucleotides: TGTGCCAGCGCGGGACAGGGCTACAATGAGCAGTTCTTC. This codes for CASAGQGYNEQFF.

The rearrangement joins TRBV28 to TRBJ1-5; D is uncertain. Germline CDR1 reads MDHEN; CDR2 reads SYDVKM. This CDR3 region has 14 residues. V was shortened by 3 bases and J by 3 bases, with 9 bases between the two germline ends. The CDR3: CASSFSGFNQPQHF. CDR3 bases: TGTGCCAGCAGTTTTTCGGGGTTCAATCAGCCCCAGCATTTT.

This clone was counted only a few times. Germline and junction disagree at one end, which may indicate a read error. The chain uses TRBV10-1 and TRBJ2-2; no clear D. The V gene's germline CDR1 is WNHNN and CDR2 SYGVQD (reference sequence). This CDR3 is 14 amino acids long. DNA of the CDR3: TGCGCCGGCAGTGATAACTGGAACACCGGGGAGCTGTTTTTT. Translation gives CAGSDNWNTGELFF.

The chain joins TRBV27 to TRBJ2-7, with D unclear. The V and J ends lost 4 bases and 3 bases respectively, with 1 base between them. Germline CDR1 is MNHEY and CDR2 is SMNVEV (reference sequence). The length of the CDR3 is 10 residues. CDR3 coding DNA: TGTGCCAGCAGTTACTACGAGCAGTACTTC. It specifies CASSYYEQYF.

The CDR3 coding sequence is TGTGCCTGGAGCGGGCTAGCGAGGATCCCCAGGCAGTACTTC. It translates to CAWSGLARIPRQYF. The chain employs TRBV30 and TRBJ2-7; tentatively, D is TRBD2 (6 bases). The CDR3 sequence is 14 residues long. Trimming removed 3 bases at V and 9 bases at J, with 21 bases between. Per the germline V gene, CDR1 is GTSNPN and CDR2 is SVGIG (reference sequence).

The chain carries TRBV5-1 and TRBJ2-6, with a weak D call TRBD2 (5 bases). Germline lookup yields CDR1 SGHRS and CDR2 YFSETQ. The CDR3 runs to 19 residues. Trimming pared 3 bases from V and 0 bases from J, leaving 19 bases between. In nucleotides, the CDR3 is TGCGCCAGCAGCTGGAACGGGGAAGGGTTTACCTCTGGGGCCAACGTCCTGACTTTC. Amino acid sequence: CASSWNGEGFTSGANVLTF.

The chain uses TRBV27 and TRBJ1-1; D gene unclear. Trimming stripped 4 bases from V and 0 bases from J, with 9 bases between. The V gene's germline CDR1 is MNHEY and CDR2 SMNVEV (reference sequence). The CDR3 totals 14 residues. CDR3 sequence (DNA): TGTGCCAGCAGTTCGCTCAACATGAACACTGAAGCTTTCTTT. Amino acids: CASSSLNMNTEAFF.

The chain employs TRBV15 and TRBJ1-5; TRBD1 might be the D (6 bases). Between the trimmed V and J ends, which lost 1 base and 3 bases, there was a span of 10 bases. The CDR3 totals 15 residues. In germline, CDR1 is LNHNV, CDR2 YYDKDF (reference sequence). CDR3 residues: CATSRGRDNNQPQHF. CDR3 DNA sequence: TGTGCCACCAGCAGAGGCCGGGACAACAATCAGCCCCAGCATTTT.

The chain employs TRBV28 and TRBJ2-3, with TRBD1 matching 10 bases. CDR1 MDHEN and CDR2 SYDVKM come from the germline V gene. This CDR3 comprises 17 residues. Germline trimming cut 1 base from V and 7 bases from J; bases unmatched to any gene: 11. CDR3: CASSLSVPGQGSHTQYF. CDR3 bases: TGTGCCAGCAGTTTATCGGTCCCGGGACAGGGGAGTCATACGCAGTATTTT.

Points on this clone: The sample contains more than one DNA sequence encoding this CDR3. This chain's CDR3 is CAWKGQGYTIYF. The CDR3 DNA is TGTGCCTGGAAGGGACAGGGTTACACCATATATTTT. V and J are TRBV30 and TRBJ1-3, with 9 bases aligning to TRBD1. Trimming cost V 4 bases and J 8 bases; bases outside gene matches: 3. The CDR3 has 12 amino acids. Germline CDR1 and CDR2: GTSNPN and SVGIG (reference sequence).

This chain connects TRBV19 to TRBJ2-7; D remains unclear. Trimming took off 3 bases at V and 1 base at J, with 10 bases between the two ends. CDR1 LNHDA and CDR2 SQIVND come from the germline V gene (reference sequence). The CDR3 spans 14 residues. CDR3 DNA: TGTGCCAGTAGTATCGGTCTAGGTTCCTACGAGCAGTACTTC. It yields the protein CASSIGLGSYEQYF.

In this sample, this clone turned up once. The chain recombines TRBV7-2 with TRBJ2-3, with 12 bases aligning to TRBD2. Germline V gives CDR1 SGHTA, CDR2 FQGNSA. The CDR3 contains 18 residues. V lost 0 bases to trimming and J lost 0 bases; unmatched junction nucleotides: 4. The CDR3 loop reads CASSLAPTSGRSTDTQYF. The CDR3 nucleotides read TGTGCCAGCAGCTTAGCCCCGACTAGCGGGAGAAGCACAGATACGCAGTATTTT.

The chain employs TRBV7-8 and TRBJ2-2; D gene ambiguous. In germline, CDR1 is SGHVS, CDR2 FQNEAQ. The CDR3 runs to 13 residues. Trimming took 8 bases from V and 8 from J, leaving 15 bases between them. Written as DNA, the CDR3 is TGTGCCAGCGGACCGAAGCCCAAAGGGGAGCTGTTTTTT. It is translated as CASGPKPKGELFF. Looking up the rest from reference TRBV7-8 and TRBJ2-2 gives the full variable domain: GAGVSQSPRYKVAKRGQDVALRCDPISGHVSLFWYQQALGQGPEFLTYFQNEAQLDKSGLPSDRFFAERPEGSVSTLKIQRTQQEDSAVYLCASGPKPKGELFFGEGSRLTVL.

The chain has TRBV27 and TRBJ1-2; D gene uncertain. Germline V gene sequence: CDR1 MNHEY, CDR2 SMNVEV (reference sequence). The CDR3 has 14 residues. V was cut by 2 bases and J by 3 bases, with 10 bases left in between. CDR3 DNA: TGTGCCAGCAGTTTAGCACCTACCTACTATGGCTACACCTTC. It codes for CASSLAPTYYGYTF.

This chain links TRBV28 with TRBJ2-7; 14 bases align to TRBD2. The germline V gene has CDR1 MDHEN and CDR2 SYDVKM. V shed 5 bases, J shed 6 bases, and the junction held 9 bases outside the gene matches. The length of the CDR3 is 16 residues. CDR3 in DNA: TGTGCCAGCAGTCGAATCAGACTAGCGGGAGGGGGCGAGCAGTACTTC. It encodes CASSRIRLAGGGEQYF.

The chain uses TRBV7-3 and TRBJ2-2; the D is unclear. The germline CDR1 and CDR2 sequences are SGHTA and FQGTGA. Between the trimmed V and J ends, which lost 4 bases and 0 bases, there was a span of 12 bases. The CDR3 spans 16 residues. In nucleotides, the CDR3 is TGTGCCAGCAGCTCAAGGCGGCCGTCGAACACCGGGGAGCTGTTTTTT. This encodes CASSSRRPSNTGELFF.

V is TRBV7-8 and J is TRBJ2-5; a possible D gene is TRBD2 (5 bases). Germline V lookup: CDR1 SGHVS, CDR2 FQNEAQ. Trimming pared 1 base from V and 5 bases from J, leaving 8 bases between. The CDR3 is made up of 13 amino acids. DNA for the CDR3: TGTGCCAGCAGCTTAGGGAGGATGGAGACCCAGTACTTC. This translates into CASSLGRMETQYF.

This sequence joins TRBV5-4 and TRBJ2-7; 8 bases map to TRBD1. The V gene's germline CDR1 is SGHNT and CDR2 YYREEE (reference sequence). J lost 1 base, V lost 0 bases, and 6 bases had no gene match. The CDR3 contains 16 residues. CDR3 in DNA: TGTGCCAGCAGCTTGGGGCCTCGGGACAGGTCCTACGAGCAGTACTTC. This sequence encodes CASSLGPRDRSYEQYF.

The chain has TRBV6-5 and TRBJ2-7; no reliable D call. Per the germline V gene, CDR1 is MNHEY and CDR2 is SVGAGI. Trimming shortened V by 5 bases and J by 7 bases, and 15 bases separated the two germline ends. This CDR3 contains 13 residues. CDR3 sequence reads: CASSHLDGSEQYF. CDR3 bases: TGTGCCAGCAGTCACCTCGACGGGTCGGAGCAGTACTTC.

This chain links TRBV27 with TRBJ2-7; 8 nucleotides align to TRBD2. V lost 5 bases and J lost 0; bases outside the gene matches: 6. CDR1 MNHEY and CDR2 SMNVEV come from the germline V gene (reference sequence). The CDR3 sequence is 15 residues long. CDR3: CASSIIAGSSYEQYF. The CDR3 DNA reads TGTGCCAGCAGTATAATAGCGGGGAGCTCCTACGAGCAGTACTTC.

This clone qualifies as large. This chain's CDR3 is CASSPGLAHYEQYF. In DNA, the CDR3 is TGTGCCAGCAGTCCGGGACTAGCGCATTACGAGCAGTACTTC. This chain uses TRBV6-1 with TRBJ2-7; 10 bases are shared with TRBD2. The CDR3 is made up of 14 amino acids. The J segment lost 4 bases and the V segment lost 5 bases, leaving 5 bases of the junction unmatched. Germline V lookup: CDR1 MNHNS, CDR2 SASEGT.

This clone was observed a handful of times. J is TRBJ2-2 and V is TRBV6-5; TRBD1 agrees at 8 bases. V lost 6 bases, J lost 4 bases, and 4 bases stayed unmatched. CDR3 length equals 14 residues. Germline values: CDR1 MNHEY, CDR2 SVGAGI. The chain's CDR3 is CASRLGQGTGELFF. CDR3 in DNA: TGTGCCAGCAGACTAGGACAGGGCACCGGGGAGCTGTTTTTT.

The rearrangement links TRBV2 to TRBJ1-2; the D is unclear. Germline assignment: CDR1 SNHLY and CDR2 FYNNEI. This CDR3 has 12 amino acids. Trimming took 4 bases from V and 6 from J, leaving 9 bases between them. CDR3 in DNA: TGTGCCAGCAGTGTACAAGGGAATGGCTACACCTTC. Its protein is CASSVQGNGYTF.

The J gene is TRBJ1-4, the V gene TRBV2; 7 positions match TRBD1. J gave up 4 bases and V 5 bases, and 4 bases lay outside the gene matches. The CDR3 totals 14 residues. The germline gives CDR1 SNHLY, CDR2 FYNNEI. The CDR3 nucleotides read TGTGCCAGCAGTAAGACAGGGCTTAATGAAAAACTGTTTTTT. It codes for CASSKTGLNEKLFF.

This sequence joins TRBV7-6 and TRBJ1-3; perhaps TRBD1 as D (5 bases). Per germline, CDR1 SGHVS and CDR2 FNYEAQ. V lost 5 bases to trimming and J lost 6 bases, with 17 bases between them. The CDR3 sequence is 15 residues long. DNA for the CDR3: TGTGCCAGCAGCCCTGGGAGGGGCAGCGAAAACACCATATATTTT. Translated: CASSPGRGSENTIYF.